This TCR beta chain comes out of a study of T cell clones after liver transplantation. Study summary: TCRbeta sequencing after a pre-transplant mixed lymphocyte reaction identified graft-donor-reactive clones, later tracked in post-transplant blood.

Study-level results: These preliminary findings come from unstandardized post-transplant sampling times. A larger donor-reactive than third-party decline suggested partial antigen-specific deletion.

Points on this clone: The antigen remains undetermined.

The table came from immunoSEQ multiplex PCR; TCRdb's copy has only in-frame clones and leaves some out. The sample lists 53,000 or so clones; approximately 88% were seen once. CDR3 length: 13 amino acids. The germline CDR1 and CDR2 sequences are MNHEY and SVGAGI. With 6 bases clipped from V and 5 bases from J, the junction kept 6 bases outside the gene matches. The rearrangement uses TRBV6-5 and TRBJ1-1; 7 nucleotides align to TRBD1. The clonotype was recovered from a human donor who received a liver transplant. Material: CD4+ T cells from blood, obtained before liver transplant. CDR3 region: CASRDRVRTEAFF. In nucleotides, the CDR3 is TGTGCCAGCAGAGACAGGGTACGGACTGAAGCTTTCTTT.